This TCR beta chain is from a study of blood T cell repertoires in COVID-19. In the original processing: Amplification of reference gene primers provided the estimated nucleated cell counts. Method: immunoSEQ multiplex PCR; TCRdb's copy keeps in-frame clones and lacks some. V and J calls and clone size come straight from that table; D and trimming were deduced from the DNA. The sample holds some 250,000 clones, 86% seen once. Germline loops: CDR1 SGDLS, CDR2 YYNGEE. The junction had 4 bases not matched to a gene; V was cut back by 4 bases and J by 1 base. The CDR3 runs to 15 residues. The receptor was isolated from a man under 40 who had recovered from COVID-19. Sequencing was done on a sample of peripheral blood. This chain links TRBV9 with TRBJ1-1; 10 nucleotides match TRBD1. The CDR3 is CASSYWTGGNTEAFF. The CDR3 DNA sequence: TGTGCCAGCAGCTACTGGACAGGGGGGAACACTGAAGCTTTCTTT.